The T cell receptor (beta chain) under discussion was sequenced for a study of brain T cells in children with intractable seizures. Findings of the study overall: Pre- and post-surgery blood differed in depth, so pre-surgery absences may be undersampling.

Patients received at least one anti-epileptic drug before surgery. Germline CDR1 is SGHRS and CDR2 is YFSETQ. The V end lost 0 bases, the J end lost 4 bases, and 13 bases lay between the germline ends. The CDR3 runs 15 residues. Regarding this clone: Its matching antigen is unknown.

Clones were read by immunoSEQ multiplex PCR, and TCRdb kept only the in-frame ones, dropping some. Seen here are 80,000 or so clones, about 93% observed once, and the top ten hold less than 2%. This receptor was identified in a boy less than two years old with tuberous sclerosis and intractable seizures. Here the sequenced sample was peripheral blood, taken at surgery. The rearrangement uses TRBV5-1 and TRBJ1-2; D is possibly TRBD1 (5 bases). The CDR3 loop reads CASSLALGGVYGYTF. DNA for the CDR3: TGCGCCAGCAGCTTGGCCCTGGGGGGGGTCTATGGCTACACCTTC.